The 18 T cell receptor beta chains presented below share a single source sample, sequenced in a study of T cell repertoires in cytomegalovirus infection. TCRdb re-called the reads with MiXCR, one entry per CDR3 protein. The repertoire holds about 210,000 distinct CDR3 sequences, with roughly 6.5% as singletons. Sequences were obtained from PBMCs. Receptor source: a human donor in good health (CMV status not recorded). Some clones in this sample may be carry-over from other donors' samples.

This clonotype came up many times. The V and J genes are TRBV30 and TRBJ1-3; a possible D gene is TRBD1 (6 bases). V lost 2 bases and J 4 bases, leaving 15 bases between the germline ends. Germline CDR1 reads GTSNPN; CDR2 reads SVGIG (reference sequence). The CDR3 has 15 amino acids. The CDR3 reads CAWSYPGTKGNTIYF. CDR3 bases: TGTGCCTGGAGTTACCCCGGGACAAAGGGAAACACCATATATTTT.

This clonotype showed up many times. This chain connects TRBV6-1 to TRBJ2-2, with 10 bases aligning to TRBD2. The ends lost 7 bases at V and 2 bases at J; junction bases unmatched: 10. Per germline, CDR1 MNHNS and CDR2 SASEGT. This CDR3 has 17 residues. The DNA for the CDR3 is TGTGCCAGCAATTTTAATTTAGCGGGGGGTAACACCGGGGAGCTGTTTTTT. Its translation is CASNFNLAGGNTGELFF.

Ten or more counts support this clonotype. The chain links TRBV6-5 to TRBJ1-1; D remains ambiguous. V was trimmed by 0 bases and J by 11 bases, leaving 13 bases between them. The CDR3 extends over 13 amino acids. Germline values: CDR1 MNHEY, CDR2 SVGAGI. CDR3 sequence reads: CASSYSSGLQAFF. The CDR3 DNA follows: TGTGCCAGCAGTTACTCGTCCGGGCTCCAGGCTTTCTTT.

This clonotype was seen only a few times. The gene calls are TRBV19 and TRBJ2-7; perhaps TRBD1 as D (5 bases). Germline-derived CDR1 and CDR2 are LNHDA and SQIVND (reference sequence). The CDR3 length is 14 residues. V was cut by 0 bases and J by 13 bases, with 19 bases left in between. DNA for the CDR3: TGTGCCAGTAGTATAGATCCCGCGATTGGGGCGCATTACTTC. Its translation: CASSIDPAIGAHYF.

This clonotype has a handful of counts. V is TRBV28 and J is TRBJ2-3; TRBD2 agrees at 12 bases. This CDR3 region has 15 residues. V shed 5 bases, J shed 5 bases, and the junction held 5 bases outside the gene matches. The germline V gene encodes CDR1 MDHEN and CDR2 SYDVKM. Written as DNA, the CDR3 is TGTGCCAGCAGTCTAGCGGGGGGGCCTCGAGATACGCAGTATTTT. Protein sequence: CASSLAGGPRDTQYF.

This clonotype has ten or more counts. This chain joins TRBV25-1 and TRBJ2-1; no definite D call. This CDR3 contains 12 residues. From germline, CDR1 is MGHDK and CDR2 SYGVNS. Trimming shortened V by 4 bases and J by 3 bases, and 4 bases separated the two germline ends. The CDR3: CASSADYNEQFF. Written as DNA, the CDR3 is TGTGCCAGCAGTGCTGACTACAATGAGCAGTTCTTC.

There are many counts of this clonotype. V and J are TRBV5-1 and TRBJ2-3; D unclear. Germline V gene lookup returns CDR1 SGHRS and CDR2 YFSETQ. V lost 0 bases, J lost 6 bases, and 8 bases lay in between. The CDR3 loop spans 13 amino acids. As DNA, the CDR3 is TGCGCCAGCAGCTTGGTCACGATGGATACGCAGTATTTT. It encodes CASSLVTMDTQYF.

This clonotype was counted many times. CDR3 DNA sequence: TGTGCCAGCTCTCCTGAGGGGAATGAGCAGTTCTTC. Amino acid sequence: CASSPEGNEQFF. V gene TRBV18 combines with J gene TRBJ2-1; D possibly matches TRBD1 or TRBD2 (5 bases each). V lost 6 bases, J lost 7 bases, and 10 bases lay in between. The CDR3 has 12 amino acids. The V gene's germline CDR1 is KGHSH and CDR2 LQKENI.

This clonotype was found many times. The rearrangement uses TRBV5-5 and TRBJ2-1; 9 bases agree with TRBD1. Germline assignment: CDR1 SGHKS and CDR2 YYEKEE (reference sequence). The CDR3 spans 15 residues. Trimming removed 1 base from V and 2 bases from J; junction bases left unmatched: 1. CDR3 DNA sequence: TGTGCCAGCAGCTTGACAGGGGGCGCCTACAATGAGCAGTTCTTC. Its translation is CASSLTGGAYNEQFF. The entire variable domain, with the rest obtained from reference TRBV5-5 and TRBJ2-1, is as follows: DAGVTQSPTHLIKTRGQQVTLRCSPISGHKSVSWYQQVLGQGPQFIFQYYEKEERGRGNFPDRFSARQFPNYSSELNVNALLLGDSALYLCASSLTGGAYNEQFFGPGTRLTVL.

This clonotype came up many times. The CDR3 sequence is CASSSYYLIAGGPPYNEQFF. Written as DNA, the CDR3 is TGTGCCAGCAGTTCCTATTATCTTATAGCGGGGGGCCCACCCTACAATGAGCAGTTCTTC. The chain has TRBV28 and TRBJ2-1, with TRBD2 matching 10 bases. The CDR3 is made up of 20 amino acids. V shed 4 bases, J shed 2 bases, and the junction held 17 bases outside the gene matches. Looked up from germline, CDR1 is MDHEN and CDR2 is SYDVKM.

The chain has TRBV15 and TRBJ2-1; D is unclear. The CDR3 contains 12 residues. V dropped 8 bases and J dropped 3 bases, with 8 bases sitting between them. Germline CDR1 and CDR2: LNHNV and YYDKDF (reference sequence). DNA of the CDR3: TGTGCCACCTTGCGAGACTACAATGAGCAGTTCTTC. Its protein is CATLRDYNEQFF.

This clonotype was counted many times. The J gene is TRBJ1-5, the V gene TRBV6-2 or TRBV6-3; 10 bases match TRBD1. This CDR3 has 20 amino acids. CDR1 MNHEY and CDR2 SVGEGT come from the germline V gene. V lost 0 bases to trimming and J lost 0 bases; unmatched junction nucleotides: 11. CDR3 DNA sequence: TGTGCCAGCAGTTACTCCACCGGGACAGGGGTTCTCCCTAGCAATCAGCCCCAGCATTTT. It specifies CASSYSTGTGVLPSNQPQHF.

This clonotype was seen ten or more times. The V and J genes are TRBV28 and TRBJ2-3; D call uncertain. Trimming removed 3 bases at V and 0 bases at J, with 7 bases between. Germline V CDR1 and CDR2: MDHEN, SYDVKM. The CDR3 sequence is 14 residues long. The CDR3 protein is CASSLVVSTDTQYF. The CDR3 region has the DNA TGTGCCAGCAGTTTGGTGGTTAGCACAGATACGCAGTATTTT.

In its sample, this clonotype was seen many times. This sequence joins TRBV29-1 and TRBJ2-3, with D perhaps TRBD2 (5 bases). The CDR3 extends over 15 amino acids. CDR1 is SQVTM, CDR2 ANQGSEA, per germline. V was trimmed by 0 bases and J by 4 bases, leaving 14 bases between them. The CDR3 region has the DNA TGCAGCGTTGAAGATCGGACGACACTAGCAGATACGCAGTATTTT. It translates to CSVEDRTTLADTQYF.

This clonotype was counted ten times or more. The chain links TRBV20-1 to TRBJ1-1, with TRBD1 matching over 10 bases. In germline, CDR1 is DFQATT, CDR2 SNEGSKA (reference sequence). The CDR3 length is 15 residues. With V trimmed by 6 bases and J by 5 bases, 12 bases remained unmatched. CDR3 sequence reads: CSALARQGARTEAFF. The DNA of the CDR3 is TGCAGTGCCTTGGCCCGACAGGGGGCTCGGACTGAAGCTTTCTTT.

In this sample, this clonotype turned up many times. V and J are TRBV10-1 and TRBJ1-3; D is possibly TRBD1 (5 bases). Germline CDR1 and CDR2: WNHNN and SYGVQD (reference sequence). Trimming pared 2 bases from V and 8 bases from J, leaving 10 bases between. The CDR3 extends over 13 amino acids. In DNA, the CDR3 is TGCGCCAGCAGTGAGGGGACTGAGGACACCATATATTTT. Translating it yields CASSEGTEDTIYF.

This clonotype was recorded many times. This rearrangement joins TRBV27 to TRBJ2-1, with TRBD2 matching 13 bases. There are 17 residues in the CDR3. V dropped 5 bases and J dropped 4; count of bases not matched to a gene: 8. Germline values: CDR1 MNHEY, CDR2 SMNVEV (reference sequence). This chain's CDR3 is CASSLGLAGATYNEQFF. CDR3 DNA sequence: TGTGCCAGCAGTCTCGGACTAGCGGGGGCGACTTACAATGAGCAGTTCTTC.

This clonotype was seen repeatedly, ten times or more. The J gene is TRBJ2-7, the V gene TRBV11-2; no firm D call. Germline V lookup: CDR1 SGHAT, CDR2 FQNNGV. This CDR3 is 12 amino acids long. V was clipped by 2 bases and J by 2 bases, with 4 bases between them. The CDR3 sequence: CASSLNPYEQYF. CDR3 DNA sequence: TGTGCCAGCAGCTTAAACCCCTACGAGCAGTACTTC.